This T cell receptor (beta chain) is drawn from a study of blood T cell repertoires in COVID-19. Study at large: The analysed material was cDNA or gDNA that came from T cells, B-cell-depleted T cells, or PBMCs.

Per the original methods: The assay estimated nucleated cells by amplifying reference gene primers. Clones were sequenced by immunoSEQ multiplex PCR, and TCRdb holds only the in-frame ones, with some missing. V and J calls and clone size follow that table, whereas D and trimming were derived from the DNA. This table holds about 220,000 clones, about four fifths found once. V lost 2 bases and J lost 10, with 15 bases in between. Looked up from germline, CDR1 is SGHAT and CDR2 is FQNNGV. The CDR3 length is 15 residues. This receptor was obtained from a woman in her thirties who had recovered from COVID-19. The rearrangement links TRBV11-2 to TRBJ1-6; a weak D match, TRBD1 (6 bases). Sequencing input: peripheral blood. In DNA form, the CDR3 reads TGTGCCAGCAGCTTAATATCGGGGGGCGAATCACCCCTCCACTTT. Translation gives CASSLISGGESPLHF.